Presented here are 22 T cell receptor beta chains from one specimen sequenced in a study of beta chain features in type 1 diabetes. Study-wide findings and caveats: Patients with Type 1 diabetes showed moderately but significantly shorter TCRB CDR3s in all four CD4+ subsets.

Every isolated RNA sample was fully reverse transcribed, so sequencing captured expressed TCRB transcripts. TCRdb's copy holds only in-frame clones and misses some; the assay was immunoSEQ multiplex PCR. Seen here are 100,000 to 150,000 clones, roughly 17% observed once, and the top ten hold about 2.4%. Which antigens these TCRs recognize remains unknown. The sequencing input was central memory CD4+ T cells from blood. All receptors derive from a man aged 18 to 35 with type 1 diabetes.

The table lists this clone with many counts. The chain is built from TRBV5-6 and TRBJ2-3; 10 nucleotides match TRBD1. Trimming cost V 2 bases and J 5 bases; bases outside gene matches: 5. Germline loops: CDR1 SGHDT, CDR2 YYEEEE. The CDR3 is 15 residues long. The CDR3 protein is CASSFETGGLDTQYF. CDR3 sequence (DNA): TGTGCCAGCAGCTTCGAGACAGGGGGCCTAGATACGCAGTATTTT.

The V gene is TRBV7-2, the J gene TRBJ2-5; D is perhaps TRBD2 (5 bases). Between the trimmed V and J ends, which lost 8 bases and 2 bases, there was a span of 21 bases. There are 16 residues in the CDR3. CDR1 and CDR2 from the germline V gene are SGHTA and FQGNSA. The CDR3 sequence is CASPNPALAVQETQYF. CDR3 sequence (DNA): TGTGCCAGCCCAAACCCAGCTCTAGCAGTACAAGAGACCCAGTACTTC. Full variable domain (outside the CDR3, taken from reference TRBV7-2 and TRBJ2-5): GAGVSQSPSNKVTEKGKDVELRCDPISGHTALYWYRQSLGQGLEFLIYFQGNSAPDKSGLPSDRFSAERTGGSVSTLTIQRTQQEDSAVYLCASPNPALAVQETQYFGPGTRLLVL.

The rearrangement uses TRBV7-2 and TRBJ1-2; 7 positions match TRBD1. The trim removed 7 bases at V and 4 bases at J, leaving 12 bases unmatched. Looked up from germline, CDR1 is SGHTA and CDR2 is FQGNSA. CDR3 length equals 15 residues. This CDR3 is CASTSPGGTSYGYTF. The DNA of the CDR3 is TGTGCCAGCACCTCCCCAGGGGGGACAAGCTATGGCTACACCTTC.

This clone has ten or more counts. This sequence joins TRBV5-4 and TRBJ2-1; D is perhaps TRBD1 (6 bases). The V gene lost 0 bases and the J gene lost 4 bases, with 11 bases spanning the gap. From germline, CDR1 is SGHNT and CDR2 YYREEE (reference sequence). The CDR3 is made up of 15 amino acids. The DNA of the CDR3 is TGTGCCAGCAGCTTGGACCAGGGGTCTTACAATGAGCAGTTCTTC. Its translation: CASSLDQGSYNEQFF.

The CDR3 coding sequence is TGTGCCAGCAGTGAAGTTAAGGGACAGGGTTCCAATGAGCAGTTCTTC. This gives the protein CASSEVKGQGSNEQFF. V gene TRBV6-1 combines with J gene TRBJ2-1; TRBD1 agrees at 9 bases. J lost 6 bases, V lost 1 base, and 7 bases had no gene match. Looked up from germline, CDR1 is MNHNS and CDR2 is SASEGT. The length of the CDR3 is 16 residues.

By frequency in the sample, this clone is medium-sized. The chain is built from TRBV5-4 and TRBJ2-3; 7 bases match TRBD1. The CDR3 runs 15 residues. Per the germline V gene, CDR1 is SGHNT and CDR2 is YYREEE (reference sequence). The trim removed 4 bases at V and 6 bases at J, leaving 11 bases unmatched. The DNA of the CDR3 is TGTGCCAGCAGCCCGCGTGAGGGGGCGTGGGATACGCAGTATTTT. Its translation: CASSPREGAWDTQYF.

The genes are TRBV11-2 and TRBJ2-3; 13 bases align to TRBD2. The CDR3 extends over 17 amino acids. The J segment lost 2 bases and the V segment lost 3 bases, leaving 5 bases of the junction unmatched. Germline CDR1 reads SGHAT; CDR2 reads FQNNGV. CDR3 region: CASSLGTSGAFTDTQYF. The CDR3 region has the DNA TGTGCCAGCAGCTTGGGGACTAGCGGGGCGTTCACAGATACGCAGTATTTT.

The chain joins TRBV9 to TRBJ2-7; D gene unclear. Trimming pared 3 bases from V and 5 bases from J, leaving 15 bases between. The CDR3 extends over 14 amino acids. From germline, CDR1 is SGDLS and CDR2 YYNGEE. The CDR3 reads CASSATLGSDEQYF. The CDR3 DNA is TGTGCCAGCAGCGCCACGCTGGGGTCCGACGAGCAGTACTTC.

V and J are TRBV30 and TRBJ2-2; D is uncertain. The CDR3 is 18 residues long. Germline assignment: CDR1 GTSNPN and CDR2 SVGIG (reference sequence). Trimming left V 2 bases short and J 7 bases short, with 26 bases between. DNA for the CDR3: TGTGCCTGGAGTTCCCCGGGCTCCGGCCTCACCCTTTTCGGGGAGCTGTTTTTT. Its protein is CAWSSPGSGLTLFGELFF.

The chain carries TRBV7-2 and TRBJ1-6, with D possibly being TRBD1 (6 bases). The germline gives CDR1 SGHTA, CDR2 FQGNSA. The ends were cut back, 6 bases at V and 7 bases at J, with 16 bases in the middle. The CDR3 is made up of 15 amino acids. CDR3 nucleotides: TGTGCCAGCAGTGGGGGGGGCCCTTCGAATTCACCCCTCCACTTT. This sequence encodes CASSGGGPSNSPLHF.

In its sample, this clone was seen a few times. The chain carries TRBV30 and TRBJ2-5, with TRBD1 identical over 12 bases. CDR3 length: 15 residues. Germline V gives CDR1 GTSNPN, CDR2 SVGIG (reference sequence). V gave up 3 bases and J gave up 5 bases; unmatched junction bases: 7. The CDR3 DNA reads as TGTGCCTGGAGGGACGGGACAGGGGGCTTTGAGACCCAGTACTTC. Translated: CAWRDGTGGFETQYF.

The V gene is TRBV5-1, the J gene TRBJ1-1; 8 bases are shared with TRBD1. J was trimmed by 5 bases and V by 1 base; bases with no gene match: 4. CDR3 size: 14 residues. Germline V gene data show CDR1 as SGHRS and CDR2 as YFSETQ. In nucleotides, the CDR3 is TGCGCCAGCAGCTTGAGGGGGGACAGGACTGAAGCTTTCTTT. As protein: CASSLRGDRTEAFF.

Ten or more counts support this clone. The rearrangement joins TRBV7-9 to TRBJ2-5; no reliable D call. Germline CDR1 reads SEHNR; CDR2 reads FQNEAQ (reference sequence). The CDR3 covers 15 residues. The V gene lost 5 bases and the J gene lost 5 bases, with 18 bases spanning the gap. In DNA, the CDR3 is TGTGCCAGCAGCCCTAAACAGAGATTAGGGGAGACCCAGTACTTC. Amino acids: CASSPKQRLGETQYF.

This clone occurred a few times. The genes are TRBV4-1 and TRBJ2-7; D possibly corresponds to TRBD2 (6 bases). Trimming cost V 1 base and J 6 bases, with 13 bases left between them. The CDR3 is made up of 14 amino acids. Germline-derived CDR1 and CDR2 are MGHRA and YSYEKL. The CDR3 DNA is TGCGCCAGCAGCCAAGCCGGTGGCGGGATCGAGCAGTACTTC. Translating gives CASSQAGGGIEQYF.

This clone came up many times. The chain recombines TRBV28 with TRBJ2-4; D unclear. The CDR3 spans 10 residues. Germline V gene sequence: CDR1 MDHEN, CDR2 SYDVKM. The CDR3 protein is CAPGKNIQYF. DNA of the CDR3: TGTGCTCCGGGCAAAAACATTCAGTACTTC.

This chain links TRBV5-1 with TRBJ2-3; D gene unclear. From germline, CDR1 is SGHRS and CDR2 YFSETQ. This CDR3 is built from 15 residues. V lost 5 bases and J lost 2, with 15 bases in between. The CDR3, as DNA: TGCGCCAGCAGGGTTTTTGAGCTCTCCACAGATACGCAGTATTTT. Encoded protein: CASRVFELSTDTQYF.

The gene calls are TRBV18 and TRBJ2-3, with 9 bases aligning to TRBD2. CDR3 length equals 15 residues. Germline V lookup: CDR1 KGHSH, CDR2 LQKENI. Germline trimming cut 3 bases from V and 0 bases from J; bases unmatched to any gene: 1. Here the CDR3 reads CASSPGLASTDTQYF. In DNA form, the CDR3 reads TGTGCCAGCTCACCGGGACTAGCTAGCACAGATACGCAGTATTTT.

In this sample, this clone turned up a few times. The rearrangement links TRBV5-1 to TRBJ1-2; D possibly corresponds to TRBD1 (6 bases). The CDR3 loop spans 12 amino acids. Trimming removed 2 bases from V and 5 bases from J, with 7 bases in between. Per the germline V gene, CDR1 is SGHRS and CDR2 is YFSETQ. CDR3 in DNA: TGCGCCAGCAGCTTTGGACAGTATGGCTACACCTTC. Protein sequence: CASSFGQYGYTF.

This chain joins TRBV29-1 and TRBJ1-2; TRBD1 agrees at 7 bases. CDR3 length equals 10 residues. CDR1 is SQVTM and CDR2 is ANQGSEA in the germline V gene. This CDR3 is CSLGQPSYTF. The DNA of the CDR3 is TGCAGTTTGGGACAGCCCAGCTACACCTTC.

The V and J genes are TRBV4-2 and TRBJ2-4, with TRBD1 identical over 7 bases. The CDR3 runs 17 residues. The ends lost 2 bases at V and 5 bases at J; junction bases unmatched: 12. Germline V gene lookup returns CDR1 LGHNA and CDR2 YNFKEQ. This chain's CDR3 is CASSQRGRVRWENIQYF. The CDR3 DNA sequence: TGTGCCAGCAGCCAAAGGGGGCGGGTCAGGTGGGAAAACATTCAGTACTTC.

This clone came up a few times. The chain uses TRBV21-1 and TRBJ2-6; no DNA check was done on the table's D call, TRBD1. TRBV21-1 is a known pseudogene. This CDR3 region has 16 residues. CDR3 in amino acids: CASSALQGDGANVLTF. The DNA of the CDR3 is TGTGCCAGCAGCGCCTTACAAGGGGATGGGGCCAACGTCCTGACTTTC.

This chain links TRBV29-1 with TRBJ2-1; D remains ambiguous. The CDR3 contains 11 residues. V shed 6 bases and J shed 9 bases, with 12 bases lying between them. Germline-derived CDR1 and CDR2 are SQVTM and ANQGSEA. The DNA of the CDR3 is TGCAGCGTGCAGCTCTTTGGTGAGCAGTTCTTC. Protein product: CSVQLFGEQFF.